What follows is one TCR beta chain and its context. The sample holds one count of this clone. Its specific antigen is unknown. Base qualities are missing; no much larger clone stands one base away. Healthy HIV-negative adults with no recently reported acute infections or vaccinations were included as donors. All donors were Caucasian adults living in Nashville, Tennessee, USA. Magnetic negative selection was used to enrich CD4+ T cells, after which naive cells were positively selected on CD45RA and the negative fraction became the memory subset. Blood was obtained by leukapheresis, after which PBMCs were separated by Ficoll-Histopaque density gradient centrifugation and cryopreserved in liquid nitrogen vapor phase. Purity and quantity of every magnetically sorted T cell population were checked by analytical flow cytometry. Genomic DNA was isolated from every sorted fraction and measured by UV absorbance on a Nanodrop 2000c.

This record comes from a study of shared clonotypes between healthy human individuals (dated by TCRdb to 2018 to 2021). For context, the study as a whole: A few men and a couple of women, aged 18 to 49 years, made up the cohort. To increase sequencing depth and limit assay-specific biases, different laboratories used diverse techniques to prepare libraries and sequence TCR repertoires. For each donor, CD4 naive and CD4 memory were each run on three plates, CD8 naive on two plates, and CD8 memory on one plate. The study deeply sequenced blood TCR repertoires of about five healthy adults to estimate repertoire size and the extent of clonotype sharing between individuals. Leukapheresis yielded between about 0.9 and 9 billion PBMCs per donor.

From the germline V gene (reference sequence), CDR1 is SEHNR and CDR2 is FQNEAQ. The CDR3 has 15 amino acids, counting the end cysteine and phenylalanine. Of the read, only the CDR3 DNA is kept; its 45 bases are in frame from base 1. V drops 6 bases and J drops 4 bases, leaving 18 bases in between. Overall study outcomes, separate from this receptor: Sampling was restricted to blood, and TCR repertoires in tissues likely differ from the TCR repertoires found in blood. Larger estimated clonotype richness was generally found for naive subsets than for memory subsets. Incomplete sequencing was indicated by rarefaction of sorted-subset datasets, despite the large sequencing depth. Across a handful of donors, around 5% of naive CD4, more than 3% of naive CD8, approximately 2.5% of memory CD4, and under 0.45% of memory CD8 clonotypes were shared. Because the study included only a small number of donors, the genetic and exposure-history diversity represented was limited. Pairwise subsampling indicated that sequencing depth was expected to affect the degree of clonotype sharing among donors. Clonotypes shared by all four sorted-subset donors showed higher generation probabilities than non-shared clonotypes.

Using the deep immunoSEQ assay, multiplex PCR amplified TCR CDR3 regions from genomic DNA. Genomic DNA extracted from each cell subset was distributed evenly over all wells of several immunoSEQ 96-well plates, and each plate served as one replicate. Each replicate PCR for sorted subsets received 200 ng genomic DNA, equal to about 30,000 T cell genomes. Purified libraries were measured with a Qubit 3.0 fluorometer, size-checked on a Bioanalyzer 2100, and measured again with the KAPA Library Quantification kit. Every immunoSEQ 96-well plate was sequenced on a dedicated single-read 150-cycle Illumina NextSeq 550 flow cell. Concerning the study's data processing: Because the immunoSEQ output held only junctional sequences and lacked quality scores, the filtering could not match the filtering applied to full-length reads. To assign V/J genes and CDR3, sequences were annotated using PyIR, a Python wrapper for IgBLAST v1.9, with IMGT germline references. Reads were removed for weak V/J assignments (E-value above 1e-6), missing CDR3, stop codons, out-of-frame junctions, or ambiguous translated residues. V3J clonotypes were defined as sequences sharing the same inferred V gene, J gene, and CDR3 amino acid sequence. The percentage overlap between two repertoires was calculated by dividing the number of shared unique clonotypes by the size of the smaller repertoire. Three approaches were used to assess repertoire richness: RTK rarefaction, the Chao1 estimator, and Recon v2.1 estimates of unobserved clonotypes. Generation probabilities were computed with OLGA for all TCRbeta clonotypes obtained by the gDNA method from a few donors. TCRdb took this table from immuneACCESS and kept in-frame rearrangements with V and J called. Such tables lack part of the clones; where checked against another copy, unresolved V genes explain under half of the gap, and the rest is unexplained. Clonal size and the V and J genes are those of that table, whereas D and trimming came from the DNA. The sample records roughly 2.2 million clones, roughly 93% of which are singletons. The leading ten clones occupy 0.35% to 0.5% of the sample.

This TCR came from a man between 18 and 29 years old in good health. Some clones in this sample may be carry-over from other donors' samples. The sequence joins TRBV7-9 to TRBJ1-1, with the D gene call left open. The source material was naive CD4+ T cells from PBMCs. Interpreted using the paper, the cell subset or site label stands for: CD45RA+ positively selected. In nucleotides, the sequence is TGTGCCAGCAGGCCTCCACGGGCGGAGGGCACTGAAGCTTTCTTT. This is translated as CASRPPRAEGTEAFF.